This record looks at one T cell receptor (beta chain) sequence and its context. The sample belongs to a study of blood T cell repertoires in COVID-19. Looking at the study overall: Sites across the United States, Italy and Spain contributed samples from acute and convalescent COVID-19.

The CDR3 is 15 amino acids. V gave up 5 bases and J gave up 4 bases; unmatched junction bases: 11. Germline CDR1 reads SGHVS; CDR2 reads FQNEAQ. Some clones are missing from TCRdb's copy, which holds only in-frame ones; the method was immunoSEQ multiplex PCR. Among about 150,000 clones, 84% were seen once, and the ten largest hold around 45%. The genes are TRBV7-8 and TRBJ2-7; 7 bases match TRBD1. The material sequenced was peripheral blood. The sequence came from a human donor in a cohort sampled during active COVID-19. CDR3 nucleotide sequence: TGTGCCAGCAGCCCCCGCCCGACAGGGCCATACGAGCAGTACTTC. Amino acids: CASSPRPTGPYEQYF.